The rows below give T cell receptor beta chains drawn from one sample of a study of CD4 T cells in relation to SARS-CoV-2 and coronaviruses. TCRdb's copy holds only in-frame clones and misses some; the assay was immunoSEQ multiplex PCR. Counted here are 25,000 to 30,000 clones, 74% occurring once; the ten biggest clones make up under 25%. These receptors have no known antigen. Sequencing used CD4+ T cells from PBMCs, cultured in vitro. These receptor sequences come from a human donor in good health. Both conserved end residues are part of each CDR3. Each record gives: CDR3 protein, CDR3 DNA, D gene, clone size, V gene, J gene. D genes are given only for firm matches. Size is stated for part of the rows, as once, few or many counts, or as a class when the clone is expanded.

CDR3aa: CASSDRDRDNSPLHF
CDR3nt: TGCGCCAGCAGTGACCGGGACAGGGACAATTCACCCCTCCACTTT
d_gene: TRBD1
abundance: .
v_gene: TRBV5-1
j_gene: TRBJ1-6

CDR3aa: CASSVAGGRIIF
CDR3nt: TGTGCCAGCAGCGTAGCTGGGGGACGGATAATATTT
d_gene: .
abundance: few
v_gene: TRBV9
j_gene: TRBJ1-1

CDR3aa: CASSVSQGEAGELFF
CDR3nt: TGTGCCAGCAGCGTATCCCAGGGGGAGGCCGGGGAGCTGTTTTTT
d_gene: .
abundance: .
v_gene: TRBV9
j_gene: TRBJ2-2

CDR3aa: CASSQGLLSSYEQYF
CDR3nt: TGTGCCAGCAGCCAAGGTCTGCTTTCTAGCTACGAGCAGTACTTC
d_gene: .
abundance: .
v_gene: TRBV3-1/TRBV3-2
j_gene: TRBJ2-7

CDR3aa: CASSLTPDRGTANYGYTF
CDR3nt: TGCGCCAGCAGCTTGACCCCGGACAGGGGGACAGCTAACTATGGCTACACCTTC
d_gene: TRBD1
abundance: .
v_gene: TRBV5-1
j_gene: TRBJ1-2

CDR3aa: CASSFSSGGAGNTQYF
CDR3nt: TGCGCCAGCAGCTTCTCTAGCGGGGGGGCTGGGAATACGCAGTATTTT
d_gene: TRBD2
abundance: .
v_gene: TRBV5-1
j_gene: TRBJ2-3

CDR3aa: CASSGGLAGGYNEQFF
CDR3nt: TGTGCCAGCAGTGGGGGACTAGCGGGAGGGTACAATGAGCAGTTCTTC
d_gene: TRBD2
abundance: .
v_gene: TRBV2
j_gene: TRBJ2-1

CDR3aa: CASKREETQYF
CDR3nt: TGTGCCAGCAAAAGAGAAGAGACCCAGTACTTC
d_gene: .
abundance: .
v_gene: TRBV2
j_gene: TRBJ2-5

CDR3aa: CASSDRALGNEQFF
CDR3nt: TGTGCCAGCAGCGATCGGGCCCTTGGCAATGAGCAGTTCTTC
d_gene: .
abundance: .
v_gene: TRBV9
j_gene: TRBJ2-1

CDR3aa: CSAPPQNF
CDR3nt: TGCAGCGCCCCACCCCAGAACTTC
d_gene: .
abundance: .
v_gene: TRBV29-1
j_gene: TRBJ2-5

CDR3aa: CASSLGGSRYEQYF
CDR3nt: TGTGCCAGCAGCTTGGGGGGGTCGCGGTACGAGCAGTACTTC
d_gene: .
abundance: .
v_gene: TRBV5-5
j_gene: TRBJ2-7

CDR3aa: CASSPPGGGTQYF
CDR3nt: TGCGCCAGCAGCCCCCCCGGGGGGGGTACGCAGTATTTT
d_gene: TRBD2
abundance: .
v_gene: TRBV4-3
j_gene: TRBJ2-3

CDR3aa: CASSTGTGEEKLFF
CDR3nt: TGCGCCAGCTCAACCGGGACAGGGGAGGAAAAACTGTTTTTT
d_gene: TRBD1
abundance: .
v_gene: TRBV5-1
j_gene: TRBJ1-4

CDR3aa: CASSSNLGIANTGELFF
CDR3nt: TGCGCCAGCAGCTCTAACCTGGGGATCGCGAACACCGGGGAGCTGTTTTTT
d_gene: .
abundance: .
v_gene: TRBV5-1
j_gene: TRBJ2-2

CDR3aa: CASSSPPGQGARYEQYF
CDR3nt: TGCGCCAGCAGCTCACCTCCGGGACAGGGGGCCCGATACGAGCAGTACTTC
d_gene: TRBD1
abundance: .
v_gene: TRBV5-1
j_gene: TRBJ2-7

CDR3aa: CATSRDGRFHTRELFF
CDR3nt: TGTGCCACCAGCAGAGATGGGAGGTTTCACACCCGGGAGCTGTTTTTT
d_gene: .
abundance: .
v_gene: TRBV15
j_gene: TRBJ2-2

CDR3aa: CASNYLGNGYGYTF
CDR3nt: TGTGCCAGCAACTACCTGGGTAACGGCTATGGCTACACCTTC
d_gene: .
abundance: .
v_gene: TRBV9
j_gene: TRBJ1-2

CDR3aa: CASPIRTGDYNEQFF
CDR3nt: TGTGCCAGCCCTATCCGGACAGGGGATTACAATGAGCAGTTCTTC
d_gene: TRBD1
abundance: .
v_gene: TRBV28
j_gene: TRBJ2-1

CDR3aa: CASSLGTRYEQYF
CDR3nt: TGTGCCAGCTCCCTCGGGACACGCTACGAGCAGTACTTC
d_gene: .
abundance: .
v_gene: TRBV3-1/TRBV3-2
j_gene: TRBJ2-7

CDR3aa: CASRKGTGNAEAFF
CDR3nt: TGTGCCAGCAGGAAGGGGACAGGGAACGCTGAAGCTTTCTTT
d_gene: TRBD1
abundance: .
v_gene: TRBV6-4
j_gene: TRBJ1-1

CDR3aa: CASSLKASGGVKSYEQYF
CDR3nt: TGTGCCAGCAGCTTAAAGGCTAGCGGGGGGGTTAAGTCCTACGAGCAGTACTTC
d_gene: TRBD2
abundance: once
v_gene: TRBV11-2
j_gene: TRBJ2-7

CDR3aa: CASSFVAVGGELFF
CDR3nt: TGTGCCAGCTCTTTCGTTGCGGTAGGGGGGGAGCTGTTTTTT
d_gene: .
abundance: few
v_gene: TRBV2
j_gene: TRBJ2-2

CDR3aa: CASSVVGEAHEQFF
CDR3nt: TGTGCCAGCAGCGTAGTGGGAGAGGCTCATGAGCAGTTCTTC
d_gene: .
abundance: .
v_gene: TRBV9
j_gene: TRBJ2-1

CDR3aa: CAWMLSSYNSPLHF
CDR3nt: TGTGCCTGGATGTTGAGCTCCTATAATTCACCCCTCCACTTT
d_gene: .
abundance: .
v_gene: TRBV30
j_gene: TRBJ1-6

CDR3aa: CASRDPFAGIWLVF
CDR3nt: TGTGCCAGCCGGGACCCATTTGCGGGGATTTGGCTAGTCTTT
d_gene: .
abundance: .
v_gene: TRBV6-5
j_gene: TRBJ2-3

CDR3aa: CASSPDLNEKLFF
CDR3nt: TGTGCCAGCAGTCCGGACCTTAATGAAAAACTGTTTTTT
d_gene: .
abundance: once
v_gene: TRBV12-3/TRBV12-4
j_gene: TRBJ1-4

CDR3aa: CASSQDGPRGLGYTF
CDR3nt: TGTGCCAGCAGCCAAGATGGTCCGAGGGGATTAGGCTACACCTTC
d_gene: .
abundance: .
v_gene: TRBV3-1/TRBV3-2
j_gene: TRBJ1-2

CDR3aa: CASSRGGDGYTF
CDR3nt: TGTGCCAGCAGCCGGGGGGGAGATGGCTACACCTTC
d_gene: .
abundance: .
v_gene: TRBV5-6
j_gene: TRBJ1-2

CDR3aa: CASKGAGVYEQYF
CDR3nt: TGTGCCAGCAAAGGAGCGGGAGTATACGAGCAGTACTTC
d_gene: TRBD2
abundance: .
v_gene: TRBV2
j_gene: TRBJ2-7

CDR3aa: CASSPLIPNTEAFF
CDR3nt: TGTGCCAGCAGTCCCCTGATTCCAAACACTGAAGCTTTCTTT
d_gene: .
abundance: .
v_gene: TRBV2
j_gene: TRBJ1-1

CDR3aa: CAWSWGDSGNTIYF
CDR3nt: TGTGCCTGGAGTTGGGGGGACTCTGGAAACACCATATATTTT
d_gene: .
abundance: .
v_gene: TRBV30
j_gene: TRBJ1-3

CDR3aa: CASSLSRRGQGYTF
CDR3nt: TGTGCCAGCAGTTTATCCCGCAGGGGGCAAGGCTACACCTTC
d_gene: TRBD1
abundance: .
v_gene: TRBV27
j_gene: TRBJ1-2

CDR3aa: CASSHWTSGRDNTQYF
CDR3nt: TGTGCCAGCAGCCATTGGACTAGCGGGAGGGACAATACGCAGTATTTT
d_gene: TRBD2
abundance: .
v_gene: TRBV5-5
j_gene: TRBJ2-3

CDR3aa: CASSGDNEQFF
CDR3nt: TGTGCCAGCAGTGGGGACAATGAGCAGTTCTTC
d_gene: .
abundance: .
v_gene: TRBV2
j_gene: TRBJ2-1

CDR3aa: CAIWAGSNSYNEQFF
CDR3nt: TGTGCCATCTGGGCCGGGAGTAATTCCTACAATGAGCAGTTCTTC
d_gene: .
abundance: .
v_gene: TRBV10-3
j_gene: TRBJ2-1

CDR3aa: CASSSPTPGETQYF
CDR3nt: TGTGCCAGCAGTTCCCCGACACCGGGGGAGACCCAGTACTTC
d_gene: .
abundance: .
v_gene: TRBV11-2
j_gene: TRBJ2-5

CDR3aa: CASSWTETMNYEQYF
CDR3nt: TGTGCCAGCAGCTGGACTGAGACGATGAACTACGAGCAGTACTTC
d_gene: .
abundance: once
v_gene: TRBV6-2/TRBV6-3
j_gene: TRBJ2-7

CDR3aa: CASSQEEALGKQFF
CDR3nt: TGTGCCAGCAGCCAAGAGGAGGCGTTGGGGAAGCAGTTCTTC
d_gene: .
abundance: .
v_gene: TRBV3-1/TRBV3-2
j_gene: TRBJ2-1

CDR3aa: CASSQGDQPQHF
CDR3nt: TGTGCCAGCAGCCAGGGGGATCAGCCCCAGCATTTT
d_gene: TRBD1
abundance: .
v_gene: TRBV5-6
j_gene: TRBJ1-5

CDR3aa: CASSLERQGNEKLFF
CDR3nt: TGTGCCAGCAGCTTAGAGCGACAGGGGAATGAAAAACTGTTTTTT
d_gene: TRBD1
abundance: .
v_gene: TRBV7-2
j_gene: TRBJ1-4

CDR3aa: CASSSVRGQGASGANVLTF
CDR3nt: TGTGCCAGCAGCTCCGTTCGGGGACAGGGTGCATCTGGGGCCAACGTCCTGACTTTC
d_gene: TRBD1
abundance: .
v_gene: TRBV7-8
j_gene: TRBJ2-6

CDR3aa: CASSYNTGGADNEQFF
CDR3nt: TGTGCCAGCAGTTACAATACAGGGGGCGCGGACAATGAGCAGTTCTTC
d_gene: TRBD1
abundance: .
v_gene: TRBV6-5
j_gene: TRBJ2-1

CDR3aa: CASGWGGQPETQYF
CDR3nt: TGTGCTAGTGGTTGGGGCGGGCAGCCAGAGACCCAGTACTTC
d_gene: .
abundance: .
v_gene: TRBV12-5
j_gene: TRBJ2-5

CDR3aa: CASNQTPDYNEQFF
CDR3nt: TGCGCCAGCAACCAAACCCCCGACTACAATGAGCAGTTCTTC
d_gene: .
abundance: .
v_gene: TRBV5-1
j_gene: TRBJ2-1